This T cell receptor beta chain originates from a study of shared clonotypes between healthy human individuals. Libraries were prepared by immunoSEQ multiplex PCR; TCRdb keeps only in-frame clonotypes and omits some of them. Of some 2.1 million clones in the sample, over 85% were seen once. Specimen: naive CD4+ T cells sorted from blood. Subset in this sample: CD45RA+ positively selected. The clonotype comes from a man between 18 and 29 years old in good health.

CDR3 residues: CAIRDGREDNSPLHF. The CDR3 coding sequence is TGTGCCATCAGAGACGGCAGGGAGGATAATTCACCCCTCCACTTT. The chain joins TRBV10-3 to TRBJ1-6; weak D call: TRBD1 (5 bases). V was clipped by 6 bases and J by 5 bases, with 14 bases between them. The germline CDR1 and CDR2 sequences are ENHRY and SYGVKD. CDR3 length: 15 residues.